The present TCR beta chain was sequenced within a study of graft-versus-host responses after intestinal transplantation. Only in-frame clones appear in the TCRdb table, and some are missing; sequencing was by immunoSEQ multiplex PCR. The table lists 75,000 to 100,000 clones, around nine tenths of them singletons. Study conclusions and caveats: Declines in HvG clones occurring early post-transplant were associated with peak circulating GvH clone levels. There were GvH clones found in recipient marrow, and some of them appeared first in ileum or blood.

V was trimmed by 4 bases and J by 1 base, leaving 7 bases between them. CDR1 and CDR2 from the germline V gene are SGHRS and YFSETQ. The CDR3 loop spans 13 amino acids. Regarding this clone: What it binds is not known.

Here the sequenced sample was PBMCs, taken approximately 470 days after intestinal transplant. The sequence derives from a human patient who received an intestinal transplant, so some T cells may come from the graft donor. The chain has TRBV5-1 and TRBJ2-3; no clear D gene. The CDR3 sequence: CASSAPGTDTQYF. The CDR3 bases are TGCGCCAGCAGCGCTCCTGGCACAGATACGCAGTATTTT.